This passage covers 26 T cell receptor beta chains from one sample sequenced in a study of blood T cell repertoires in COVID-19. Assay: immunoSEQ multiplex PCR; the TCRdb copy retains only in-frame clones and omits some. The sample consists of 85,000 to 100,000 clones, approximately 90% of them appearing once. Sequencing was carried out using peripheral blood. The receptors derive from a man between 60 and 70 years old with acute or convalescent COVID-19.

The chain employs TRBV5-1 and TRBJ1-6, with 8 bases fitting TRBD1. The CDR3 is 16 residues long. V dropped 4 bases and J dropped 9; count of bases not matched to a gene: 12. CDR1 and CDR2 (germline): SGHRS, YFSETQ. For the CDR3, the DNA is TGCGCCAGCAGCCTAAACGCAGGGGGCGGAGGTTCACCCCTCCACTTT. It translates to CASSLNAGGGGSPLHF.

The V gene is TRBV18, the J gene TRBJ1-5, with TRBD1 matching 10 bases. The ends lost 2 bases at V and 5 bases at J; junction bases unmatched: 6. The germline CDR1 and CDR2 sequences are KGHSH and LQKENI. The CDR3 has 16 amino acids. CDR3 loop: CASSPERQGAHQPQHF. As DNA, the CDR3 is TGTGCCAGCTCACCAGAAAGACAGGGGGCACATCAGCCCCAGCATTTT.

The rearrangement uses TRBV11-3 and TRBJ2-1, with D perhaps matching TRBD1 (6 bases). The CDR3 is 14 residues long. CDR1 SGHNT and CDR2 YENEEA come from the germline V gene. The germline V and J ends were trimmed by 1 base and 10 bases, with 14 bases remaining between them. The CDR3 loop is CASSLGQGSGEQFF. As DNA, the CDR3 is TGTGCCAGCAGCTTAGGGCAGGGGTCCGGAGAGCAGTTCTTC.

The chain recombines TRBV10-3 with TRBJ1-6; a weak D match, TRBD1 (6 bases). Germline assignment: CDR1 ENHRY and CDR2 SYGVKD. The V and J ends lost 7 bases and 11 bases respectively, with 15 bases between them. This CDR3 comprises 13 residues. CDR3 sequence reads: CAIKGDTTTPLHF. DNA for the CDR3: TGTGCCATCAAGGGGGACACAACAACACCCCTCCACTTT.

The chain employs TRBV11-2 and TRBJ2-3; D is unresolved. V was clipped by 6 bases and J by 3 bases, with 7 bases between them. This CDR3 contains 12 residues. Germline loops: CDR1 SGHAT, CDR2 FQNNGV. The CDR3 loop is CASSTQTDTQYF. The DNA for the CDR3 is TGTGCCAGCAGTACACAAACAGATACGCAGTATTTT.

V gene TRBV5-4 combines with J gene TRBJ1-1; D gene ambiguous. Germline-derived CDR1 and CDR2 are SGHNT and YYREEE (reference sequence). Trimming shortened V by 0 bases and J by 4 bases, and 4 bases separated the two germline ends. This CDR3 has 12 residues. In DNA form, the CDR3 reads TGTGCCAGCAGCTTGGACGGCACTGAAGCTTTCTTT. It is translated as CASSLDGTEAFF. The full variable domain, in which reference TRBV5-4 and TRBJ1-1 provide the parts outside the CDR3, is ETGVTQSPTHLIKTRGQQVTLRCSSQSGHNTVSWYQQALGQGPQFIFQYYREEENGRGNFPPRFSGLQFPNYSSELNVNALELDDSALYLCASSLDGTEAFFGQGTRLTVV.

This rearrangement joins TRBV7-2 to TRBJ1-3; 9 positions match TRBD1. Germline V gives CDR1 SGHTA, CDR2 FQGNSA. With 4 bases clipped from V and 2 bases from J, the junction kept 3 bases outside the gene matches. The CDR3 extends over 15 amino acids. CDR3 sequence: CASSSRQGAGNTIYF. CDR3 DNA: TGTGCCAGCAGCTCTCGACAGGGGGCTGGAAACACCATATATTTT.

V and J are TRBV19 and TRBJ1-1, with D perhaps TRBD1 (6 bases). The CDR3 covers 12 residues. V was cut by 5 bases and J by 10 bases, with 14 bases left in between. The germline V gene encodes CDR1 LNHDA and CDR2 SQIVND (reference sequence). Here the CDR3 reads CASSLTGGAAFF. In DNA form, the CDR3 reads TGTGCCAGTAGTTTGACAGGTGGAGCAGCTTTCTTT. The full variable domain, rest sourced from reference TRBV19 and TRBJ1-1, is DGGITQSPKYLFRKEGQNVTLSCEQNLNHDAMYWYRQDPGQGLRLIYYSQIVNDFQKGDIAEGYSVSREKKESFPLTVTSAQKNPTAFYLCASSLTGGAAFFGQGTRLTVV.

The chain recombines TRBV11-2 with TRBJ2-2; 9 bases match TRBD1. CDR3 length: 15 amino acids. The J segment lost 4 bases and the V segment lost 5 bases, leaving 5 bases of the junction unmatched. Germline lookup yields CDR1 SGHAT and CDR2 FQNNGV. This CDR3 reads CASSPGQGGTGELFF. CDR3 nucleotides: TGTGCCAGCAGCCCGGGACAGGGAGGCACCGGGGAGCTGTTTTTT.

The chain carries TRBV3-1 (or the pseudogene TRBV3-2) and TRBJ2-4, with a weak D call TRBD1 (6 bases). Germline loops: CDR1 LGHDT, CDR2 YNNKEL (reference sequence). This CDR3 has 14 residues. With 3 bases removed from V and 1 base from J, the gap between germline ends came to 7 bases. Here the CDR3 reads CASSQQGAKNIQYF. In DNA, the CDR3 is TGTGCCAGCAGCCAGCAGGGGGCCAAAAACATTCAGTACTTC.

The rearrangement links TRBV5-1 to TRBJ1-2; TRBD1 matches at 7 bases. The V segment lost 0 bases and the J segment 0 bases; nucleotides outside the gene matches: 2. CDR3 length: 15 residues. CDR1 and CDR2 from the germline V gene are SGHRS and YFSETQ. This chain's CDR3 is CASSLGQGTNYGYTF. The CDR3 nucleotides are TGCGCCAGCAGCTTGGGACAGGGCACTAACTATGGCTACACCTTC.

The V gene is TRBV5-6, the J gene TRBJ1-6; 12 bases map to TRBD1. The CDR3 covers 17 residues. With 0 bases clipped from V and 4 bases from J, the junction kept 2 bases outside the gene matches. Per the germline V gene, CDR1 is SGHDT and CDR2 is YYEEEE. The CDR3 bases are TGTGCCAGCAGCTTGGGGGGACAGGGGGCTTATAATTCACCCCTCCACTTT. It encodes CASSLGGQGAYNSPLHF. Variable domain in full (rest from reference TRBV5-6 and TRBJ1-6): DAGVTQSPTHLIKTRGQQVTLRCSPKSGHDTVSWYQQALGQGPQFIFQYYEEEERQRGNFPDRFSGHQFPNYSSELNVNALLLGDSALYLCASSLGGQGAYNSPLHFGNGTRLTVT.

The CDR3 spells CASSLLSVGEDEQFF. CDR3 in DNA: TGTGCCAGCAGCTTACTTAGCGTCGGTGAGGATGAGCAGTTCTTC. This chain joins TRBV13 and TRBJ2-1; maybe TRBD2 (5 bases). V was clipped by 2 bases and J by 8 bases, with 16 bases between them. The CDR3 covers 15 residues. The germline CDR1 and CDR2 sequences are PRHDT and FYEKMQ (reference sequence).

The chain employs TRBV19 and TRBJ1-5; 9 positions match TRBD1. V shed 2 bases, J shed 6 bases, and the junction held 5 bases outside the gene matches. This CDR3 has 15 amino acids. The V gene's germline CDR1 is LNHDA and CDR2 SQIVND (reference sequence). CDR3 bases: TGTGCCAGTAGTATAAGGACAGGGGAAATTCAGCCCCAGCATTTT. It codes for CASSIRTGEIQPQHF. Full variable domain (remainder filled in from reference TRBV19 and TRBJ1-5): DGGITQSPKYLFRKEGQNVTLSCEQNLNHDAMYWYRQDPGQGLRLIYYSQIVNDFQKGDIAEGYSVSREKKESFPLTVTSAQKNPTAFYLCASSIRTGEIQPQHFGDGTRLSIL.

The genes are TRBV6-6 and TRBJ1-2, with D unclear. The CDR3 loop spans 12 amino acids. Germline V gene data show CDR1 as MNHNY and CDR2 as SVGAGI (reference sequence). V dropped 6 bases and J dropped 0 bases, with 5 bases sitting between them. The CDR3 nucleotides are TGTGCCAGCAGCTCTTCTAACTATGGCTACACCTTC. This translates into CASSSSNYGYTF.

The count of this clone is one. CDR3 sequence reads: CASRREGRETQYF. As DNA, the CDR3 is TGTGCCAGCCGCAGGGAGGGTAGGGAGACCCAGTACTTC. The rearrangement links TRBV2 to TRBJ2-5; TRBD2 matches 7 bases. The V gene end was trimmed by 8 bases and the J gene end by 5 bases; junction bases not matched to a gene: 8. The CDR3 spans 13 residues. CDR1 is SNHLY and CDR2 is FYNNEI in the germline V gene.

The table lists this clone with a count of one. The chain couples TRBV11-1 to TRBJ2-7; 9 positions agree with TRBD1. Per the germline V gene, CDR1 is SGHAT and CDR2 is FQDESV (reference sequence). The CDR3 sequence is 16 residues long. V dropped 5 bases and J dropped 1; count of bases not matched to a gene: 9. The DNA of the CDR3 is TGTGCCAGCAGCCCGATACAGGGGGCTCCTTCCTACGAGCAGTACTTC. It specifies CASSPIQGAPSYEQYF.

J is TRBJ2-5 and V is TRBV20-1; D is unclear. Germline assignment: CDR1 DFQATT and CDR2 SNEGSKA (reference sequence). The CDR3 extends over 10 amino acids. V was trimmed by 6 bases and J by 3 bases, leaving 5 bases between them. Here the CDR3 reads CSALKETQYF. CDR3 in DNA: TGCAGTGCCCTAAAAGAGACCCAGTACTTC.

V usage is TRBV30 and J usage is TRBJ1-6; the D is unclear. V was trimmed by 0 bases and J by 7 bases, leaving 7 bases between them. CDR1 GTSNPN and CDR2 SVGIG come from the germline V gene (reference sequence). The CDR3 runs 13 residues. CDR3 in DNA: TGTGCCTGGAGTGTAACAGCCAATTCACCCCTCCACTTT. Amino acids: CAWSVTANSPLHF.

V gene TRBV5-4 combines with J gene TRBJ1-2; 8 bases are shared with TRBD1. This CDR3 spans 15 amino acids. Germline V gene data show CDR1 as SGHNT and CDR2 as YYREEE (reference sequence). V was pared by 5 bases and J by 7 bases, with 13 bases of the junction left unmatched. The CDR3 DNA sequence: TGTGCCAGCAGTTTACCAGGGGGCGAGGCGGTTGGCTACACCTTC. The encoded protein is CASSLPGGEAVGYTF.

The chain couples TRBV19 to TRBJ2-2; the D gene is possibly TRBD2 (5 bases). The CDR3 covers 14 residues. The germline V and J ends were trimmed by 7 bases and 4 bases, with 13 bases remaining between them. Germline V gives CDR1 LNHDA, CDR2 SQIVND (reference sequence). CDR3: CASNRGRGTGELFF. The DNA for the CDR3 is TGTGCCAGTAATCGAGGGCGAGGCACCGGGGAGCTGTTTTTT.

The rearrangement joins TRBV2 to TRBJ1-2, with D possibly being TRBD1 (5 bases). The CDR3 consists of 12 residues. The germline V gene has CDR1 SNHLY and CDR2 FYNNEI. The V end lost 10 bases, the J end lost 2 bases, and 11 bases lay between the germline ends. The CDR3: CATVGGNYGYTF. CDR3 nucleotides: TGTGCCACCGTCGGGGGGAACTATGGCTACACCTTC.

V gene TRBV18 combines with J gene TRBJ2-2; tentative D call: TRBD1 (6 bases). V dropped 1 base and J dropped 3 bases, with 9 bases sitting between them. The CDR3 contains 15 residues. CDR1 is KGHSH and CDR2 is LQKENI in the germline V gene. The CDR3 nucleotides read TGTGCCAGCTCACCACGGACAGTAGACACCGGGGAGCTGTTTTTT. Its translation: CASSPRTVDTGELFF.

This clone was detected once. The chain uses TRBV10-3 and TRBJ1-2, with D uncertain. This CDR3 contains 11 residues. V was clipped by 5 bases and J by 8 bases, with 9 bases between them. Per the germline V gene, CDR1 is ENHRY and CDR2 is SYGVKD. The CDR3: CAISPGGGYTF. CDR3 DNA: TGTGCCATCAGTCCAGGTGGAGGCTACACCTTC.

The chain uses TRBV20-1 and TRBJ2-7; D is unresolved. The germline gives CDR1 DFQATT, CDR2 SNEGSKA (reference sequence). V shed 3 bases and J shed 12 bases, with 24 bases lying between them. The CDR3 runs 14 residues. CDR3 DNA: TGCAGTGCTAGTGGTGATGCGGCTGGAGTAGAGACGTACTTC. Translating gives CSASGDAAGVETYF.

This chain joins TRBV29-1 and TRBJ1-2; the match to TRBD1 covers 10 bases. V shed 7 bases and J 7 bases; nucleotides not matched to a gene: 18. Germline V gene data show CDR1 as SQVTM and CDR2 as ANQGSEA. This CDR3 has 16 residues. The CDR3 nucleotides read TGCAGCGCTTCTCCCTCCTCGACAGGGGGCGAACGTGGCTACACCTTC. Its translation is CSASPSSTGGERGYTF.